The rows below give T cell receptor beta chains drawn from one sample of a study of T-cell memory formation after mild COVID-19. TCRdb ran MiXCR on the 5' RACE reads and lists one entry per CDR3 protein. This table has 100,000 to 150,000 distinct CDR3 sequences, over 15% appearing once. Specimen: PBMCs or a T cell subset sorted from them (not recorded which). These receptor sequences come from a man aged 18 to 30 who had mild COVID-19 (a few samples of this study predate the infection). Cell type and time point are not known. CDR3s leave out the opening cysteine and the closing phenylalanine or tryptophan. Each record gives: J gene, V gene, CDR3 protein.

>TRBJ2-5|TRBV7-9
ASSPEVKTQY
>TRBJ1-2|TRBV29-1
SVKQGTWDYGYT
>TRBJ2-6|TRBV5-1
ASSAGGFGANVLT
>TRBJ2-5|TRBV4-2
ASSQVLGRETQY
>TRBJ1-1|TRBV20-1
SARDPRGEGPF
>TRBJ2-3|TRBV4-3
ASSQGPALSTDTQY
>TRBJ2-1|TRBV4-2
ASSQDPGLAGDYNEQF
>TRBJ1-1|TRBV28
ALGGGMDTEAF
>TRBJ1-5|TRBV5-5
ASSLIVAARGQPQH
>TRBJ2-2|TRBV7-6
ASSTGNIGELF
>TRBJ2-1|TRBV7-2
ASKGLAGGYNEQF
>TRBJ1-1|TRBV6-2/TRBV6-3
ASSWGQSEAF
>TRBJ2-7|TRBV5-1
ASRFDRTKEQY
>TRBJ1-2|TRBV9
ASSVVGTYGYT
>TRBJ1-5|TRBV11-2
ASSLERGQPQH
>TRBJ2-5|TRBV4-2
ASSLHPRDSAGETQY
>TRBJ1-1|TRBV5-1
ASRPGEGRTEAF